The rows below give T cell receptor beta chains drawn from one sample of a study of graft-versus-host responses after intestinal transplantation. Generated by immunoSEQ multiplex PCR, the TCRdb table keeps only in-frame clones and is missing some. This table holds around 71,000 clones, just under 95% found once. Here the sequenced sample was bone marrow, taken approximately 740 days after intestinal transplantation. These receptors all stem from a human patient who received an intestinal transplant, so some T cells may come from the graft donor. The CDR3 runs from the conserved cysteine through the conserved F or W. A D gene is named only where the DNA matches it firmly. Size is stated for part of the rows, as once, few or many counts, or as a class when the clone is expanded.

D,size,V,J,CDR3,DNA
TRBD2,.,TRBV27,TRBJ2-7,CASSPLSGGNEQYF,TGTGCCAGCAGTCCCCTTTCGGGAGGGAACGAGCAGTACTTC
TRBD1,.,TRBV13,TRBJ2-2,CASRNPTGGNTGELFF,TGTGCCAGCAGAAACCCCACAGGGGGCAACACCGGGGAGCTGTTTTTT
TRBD2,.,TRBV28,TRBJ2-7,CAAKPRGLAGVEQYF,TGTGCCGCCAAACCAAGGGGACTAGCGGGAGTCGAGCAGTACTTC
TRBD1,.,TRBV5-1,TRBJ2-7,CASSPGQGAGYEQYF,TGCGCCAGCAGCCCGGGACAGGGGGCGGGTTACGAGCAGTACTTC
.,.,TRBV6-1,TRBJ2-7,CASSESSYEQYF,TGTGCCAGCAGTGAATCCTCTTACGAGCAGTACTTC
.,.,TRBV6-5,TRBJ1-2,CASSYPGTYGYTF,TGTGCCAGCAGTTACCCCGGGACATATGGCTACACCTTC
.,.,TRBV6-1,TRBJ2-1,CARVQRATNEQFF,TGTGCCAGGGTGCAGCGGGCCACCAATGAGCAGTTCTTC
TRBD1,.,TRBV15,TRBJ1-5,CATSRKQGGYNQPQHF,TGTGCCACCAGCAGAAAGCAGGGGGGATATAATCAGCCCCAGCATTTT
.,.,TRBV9,TRBJ2-7,CASSVVGTDLQGQYF,TGTGCCAGCAGCGTTGTGGGGACGGACCTCCAGGGGCAGTACTTC
.,.,TRBV13,TRBJ2-2,CASTEGELNTGELFF,TGTGCCAGCACCGAGGGAGAGTTGAACACCGGGGAGCTGTTTTTT
.,.,TRBV10-3,TRBJ2-6,CAISEPTSGANVLTF,TGTGCCATCAGTGAGCCAACCTCTGGGGCCAACGTCCTGACTTTC
.,.,TRBV7-3,TRBJ1-2,CASSPGRTFYGYTF,TGTGCCAGCAGCCCCGGACGGACCTTCTATGGCTACACCTTC
.,.,TRBV5-1,TRBJ1-2,CASSLSREGGYTF,TGCGCCAGCAGCTTGTCCCGGGAAGGGGGCTACACCTTC
TRBD2,.,TRBV7-6,TRBJ2-1,CASSRTSGGTTQFF,TGTGCCAGCAGCCGGACTAGCGGGGGGACTACGCAGTTCTTC
.,.,TRBV18,TRBJ1-1,CASSPAGKETEAFF,TGTGCCAGCTCACCGGCAGGGAAGGAGACTGAAGCTTTCTTT
.,.,TRBV11-2,TRBJ1-5,CASSDRYSNQPQHF,TGTGCCAGCAGCGATAGATATAGCAATCAGCCCCAGCATTTT
.,.,TRBV28,TRBJ2-1,CASSFRVVDNEQFF,TGTGCCAGCAGTTTCAGGGTCGTAGACAATGAGCAGTTCTTC
TRBD1,.,TRBV7-9,TRBJ2-7,CASSFQGAAYEQYF,TGTGCCAGCAGCTTTCAGGGGGCGGCCTACGAGCAGTACTTC
.,.,TRBV11-2,TRBJ2-7,CATGGRRDPYEQYF,TGTGCCACCGGAGGGCGCAGGGATCCCTACGAGCAGTACTTC
.,.,TRBV5-6,TRBJ1-2,CASSPYWGYGYTF,TGTGCCAGCAGCCCATATTGGGGGTATGGCTACACCTTC
TRBD2,.,TRBV9,TRBJ2-7,CASSQGAGESYEQYF,TGTGCCAGCAGCCAAGGGGCGGGGGAGTCCTACGAGCAGTACTTC
TRBD2,.,TRBV19,TRBJ2-1,CASSIEASGRLGEQFF,TGTGCCAGTAGTATAGAGGCTAGCGGGAGATTGGGTGAGCAGTTCTTC
.,once,TRBV18,TRBJ2-3,CASSPPVRFTQYF,TGTGCCAGCTCACCACCCGTCCGGTTTACGCAGTATTTT
.,.,TRBV6-1,TRBJ2-1,CASSWGGNEQFF,TGTGCCAGCAGTTGGGGAGGCAATGAGCAGTTCTTC
TRBD1,.,TRBV5-1,TRBJ1-3,CASSFGDRGNTIYF,TGCGCCAGCAGCTTTGGGGACAGGGGCAACACCATATATTTT
.,.,TRBV5-6,TRBJ2-4,CASSLGGALAKNIQYF,TGTGCCAGCAGCCTGGGGGGGGCGCTAGCCAAAAACATTCAGTACTTC
TRBD1,once,TRBV11-3,TRBJ2-7,CASGTGGNYEQYF,TGTGCCAGCGGGACAGGGGGTAACTACGAGCAGTACTTC
.,few,TRBV14,TRBJ2-7,CASSQDLRGGGKYEQYF,TGTGCCAGCAGCCAAGATCTCAGGGGAGGTGGCAAGTACGAGCAGTACTTC
.,.,TRBV30,TRBJ1-1,CAWSVLGRDTEAFF,TGTGCCTGGAGTGTATTAGGGAGGGACACTGAAGCTTTCTTT
.,.,TRBV6-4,TRBJ2-2,CASSVTNTGELFF,TGTGCCAGCAGCGTCACGAACACCGGGGAGCTGTTTTTT
TRBD2,.,TRBV5-4,TRBJ2-5,CASSLSGGTGLTQYF,TGTGCCAGCAGCTTGAGCGGGGGGACTGGGCTGACCCAGTACTTC
.,.,TRBV6-5,TRBJ1-2,CATTRDVSGYGYTF,TGTGCCACCACCCGGGACGTTTCTGGCTATGGCTACACCTTC
.,.,TRBV19,TRBJ1-5,CASSISERSNQPQHF,TGTGCCAGTAGTATCTCGGAAAGAAGCAATCAGCCCCAGCATTTT
.,.,TRBV6-1,TRBJ2-7,CASSSSLEQYF,TGTGCCAGCAGTTCCAGCCTCGAGCAGTACTTC
TRBD1,.,TRBV30,TRBJ1-2,CAWIQQGAGRYGYTF,TGTGCCTGGATCCAACAGGGGGCCGGCCGTTATGGCTACACCTTC
.,.,TRBV6-1,TRBJ2-1,CASSPRGIGNEQFF,TGTGCCAGCAGTCCCCGGGGAATTGGGAATGAGCAGTTCTTC
.,once,TRBV9,TRBJ2-1,CASSVGGRAYEQFF,TGTGCCAGCAGCGTGGGCGGCCGGGCGTATGAGCAGTTCTTC
.,.,TRBV5-6,TRBJ1-3,CASSLYGLAGNTIYF,TGTGCCAGCAGCTTGTACGGGTTAGCTGGAAACACCATATATTTT
.,once,TRBV6-1,TRBJ2-6,CASSPGQWGTVLTF,TGTGCCAGCAGTCCGGGACAATGGGGCACCGTCCTGACTTTC
TRBD2,.,TRBV5-5,TRBJ2-1,CASSVGTSLINEQFF,TGTGCCAGCAGCGTAGGGACTAGCCTAATCAATGAGCAGTTCTTC
.,.,TRBV6-5,TRBJ2-7,CASTPRRGRSYEQYF,TGTGCCAGCACCCCTAGGAGAGGGCGTTCCTACGAGCAGTACTTC
.,.,TRBV2,TRBJ2-3,CASRTQGSGLDTQYF,TGTGCCAGCAGAACTCAAGGGAGCGGGCTAGATACGCAGTATTTT
TRBD2,.,TRBV10-3,TRBJ2-7,CAILAGTSGTYEQYF,TGTGCCATCCTGGCGGGGACTAGCGGAACCTACGAGCAGTACTTC
TRBD1,.,TRBV10-3,TRBJ1-2,CASSSDRADGYTF,TGTGCCAGCAGCTCCGACAGGGCTGATGGCTACACCTTC
TRBD1,.,TRBV11-2,TRBJ1-2,CAGSPTGVNYGYTF,TGTGCCGGCAGCCCGACAGGGGTCAACTATGGCTACACCTTC
.,.,TRBV6-5,TRBJ1-2,CASRGSRGYTF,TGTGCCAGCAGGGGCTCGCGTGGCTACACCTTC
.,.,TRBV6-6,TRBJ2-2,CASSYVRGGETGELFF,TGTGCCAGCAGTTACGTTAGGGGAGGAGAGACCGGGGAGCTGTTTTTT
.,.,TRBV5-4,TRBJ1-1,CASSLIGVLEAFF,TGTGCCAGCAGCTTAATTGGAGTGCTTGAAGCTTTCTTT
.,few,TRBV5-1,TRBJ1-6,CASSLEGDSYNSPLHF,TGCGCCAGCAGCTTGGAGGGGGACTCCTATAATTCACCCCTCCACTTT
.,.,TRBV18,TRBJ2-7,CASSPPGPHGLLEQYF,TGTGCCAGCTCACCACCGGGTCCGCATGGCCTCCTCGAGCAGTACTTC
.,.,TRBV7-3,TRBJ1-2,CASSLLGGSGYTF,TGTGCCAGCAGCTTATTGGGGGGCTCTGGCTACACCTTC
.,.,TRBV7-9,TRBJ1-2,CASSLIGNYGYTF,TGTGCCAGCAGCTTGATAGGGAACTATGGCTACACCTTC
TRBD2,.,TRBV18,TRBJ2-3,CASSSRPGLAGVSPDTQYF,TGTGCCAGCTCATCTAGACCGGGACTAGCGGGAGTAAGTCCAGATACGCAGTATTTT
TRBD2,.,TRBV18,TRBJ2-7,CASSPPRAGGDSEQYF,TGTGCCAGCTCACCACCGCGCGCGGGAGGAGATTCCGAGCAGTACTTC
.,.,TRBV5-1,TRBJ1-3,CAVPEGNTIYF,TGCGCCGTGCCCGAGGGAAACACCATATATTTT
.,.,TRBV9,TRBJ1-3,CASSVEAIGVSGNTIYF,TGTGCCAGCAGCGTAGAAGCAATTGGTGTCTCTGGAAACACCATATATTTT
.,.,TRBV27,TRBJ2-7,CASSSHMRPYEQYF,TGTGCCAGCAGTTCCCACATGAGACCCTACGAGCAGTACTTC
.,.,TRBV9,TRBJ2-1,CASSGSGSPGVHNEQFF,TGTGCCAGCAGCGGTTCTGGTTCTCCGGGAGTCCACAATGAGCAGTTCTTC
.,.,TRBV2,TRBJ2-5,CASSAFQGRETQYF,TGTGCCAGCAGTGCTTTTCAGGGTAGGGAGACCCAGTACTTC
TRBD2,.,TRBV7-9,TRBJ2-1,CASGPPLAGGPGEQFF,TGTGCCAGCGGCCCGCCCTTAGCGGGGGGGCCTGGAGAGCAGTTCTTC